This TCR beta chain was profiled in a study of cytomegalovirus exposure and HLA in healthy donors. General study results and limits: Several of the most significant clusters were apparently associated with common viral pathogens in a later analysis. Reportedly, fewer N-insertions than the approximately 700-donor mean appeared in an Asian-associated ancestry cluster in a later analysis. Later analysis showed most CMV-associated TCR beta chains appearing HLA-restricted.

The PCR used 60 Vbeta and 13 Jbeta primers. TCRdb keeps only in-frame clones here, not all; method: immunoSEQ multiplex PCR. The sample has 180,000 or so clones. Details on this clone: What it binds is unknown.

The CDR3 consists of 14 residues. Trimming removed 5 bases at V and 2 bases at J, with 10 bases between. The germline V gene has CDR1 MNHNY and CDR2 SVGAGI (reference sequence). Material: PBMCs. The TCR was taken from a woman aged 18 to 35 in good health and CMV-seropositive. V gene TRBV6-6 combines with J gene TRBJ1-5; perhaps TRBD1 as D (5 bases). The CDR3 is CASSPTGGNQPQHF. In DNA form, the CDR3 reads TGTGCCAGCAGTCCAACAGGTGGCAATCAGCCCCAGCATTTT.